A single sample is the source of the 18 T cell receptor beta chains below, sequenced in a study of vaccination effects on CD4 cells after COVID-19. Which antigens these TCRs recognize remains unknown. Produced via immunoSEQ multiplex PCR; TCRdb's table is partial and in-frame only. Of tens of thousands of clones in the sample, 80% were seen once. Peptide-pool stimulation followed by sequencing identified expanded antigen-specific CD4+ clonotypes in the ViraFEST assay. Isolation of CD4+ T cells took place after about 10 days of culture. Testing of the vaccine recipients showed negative nucleocapsid antibodies and no prior SARS-CoV-2 infection. Sequencing used CD4+ T cells from PBMCs cultured with SARS-CoV-2 spike peptides, obtained before COVID-19 vaccination. Source of these receptors: a human donor who received a COVID-19 vaccine.

The chain recombines TRBV4-1 with TRBJ1-5; 8 nucleotides agree with TRBD1. Germline-derived CDR1 and CDR2 are MGHRA and YSYEKL. Losses at the gene ends were 0 bases for V and 2 bases for J; bases not matched to a gene: 9. The CDR3 contains 18 residues. The CDR3 DNA sequence: TGCGCCAGCAGCCAAGAATACCACCCGACAGGGGGCAATCAGCCCCAGCATTTT. Its translation is CASSQEYHPTGGNQPQHF.

This sequence joins TRBV10-3 and TRBJ2-5; 12 nucleotides line up with TRBD1. Germline-derived CDR1 and CDR2 are ENHRY and SYGVKD. Trimming took 0 bases from V and 5 from J; bases not matched to a gene: 4. The length of the CDR3 is 16 residues. The CDR3 nucleotides read TGTGCCATCAGTGAGTCGGGACAGGGGGCTGGGGAGACCCAGTACTTC. Translated, it gives CAISESGQGAGETQYF.

This clone was seen only once. This chain connects TRBV7-2 to TRBJ1-5, with 9 bases matching TRBD1. V dropped 3 bases and J dropped 4; count of bases not matched to a gene: 4. CDR3 length equals 15 residues. The germline gives CDR1 SGHTA, CDR2 FQGNSA. DNA of the CDR3: TGTGCCAGCAGCTTTACCGGGACAGGGAATCAGCCCCAGCATTTT. It specifies CASSFTGTGNQPQHF.

This clone occurred a few times. The V call is TRBV30, the J call TRBJ1-1; D possibly corresponds to TRBD1 (6 bases). Germline assignment: CDR1 GTSNPN and CDR2 SVGIG (reference sequence). The CDR3 spans 11 residues. V shed 8 bases and J shed 8 bases, with 15 bases lying between them. The CDR3 DNA reads TGTGCCCGATCGAAGGGGACAGAAGCTTTCTTT. Its translation is CARSKGTEAFF.

This clone was seen just once. This chain connects TRBV5-4 to TRBJ2-5; D unclear. The V end was cut by 0 bases, the J end by 1 base, with 7 bases between. The germline V gene has CDR1 SGHNT and CDR2 YYREEE (reference sequence). This CDR3 is 14 amino acids long. The CDR3 bases are TGTGCCAGCAGCTTGGTCGACTTCCAAGAGACCCAGTACTTC. Protein product: CASSLVDFQETQYF.

This chain connects TRBV12-5 to TRBJ2-5, with TRBD1 identical over 11 bases. Looked up from germline, CDR1 is LGHNT and CDR2 is FRNRAP. The V gene end was trimmed by 0 bases and the J gene end by 5 bases; junction bases not matched to a gene: 5. There are 16 residues in the CDR3. The CDR3 sequence: CASGLVKDRGLETQYF. CDR3 DNA: TGTGCTAGTGGTTTGGTAAAGGACAGGGGGCTGGAGACCCAGTACTTC.

The rearrangement links TRBV9 to TRBJ1-3; the D gene is possibly TRBD1 (5 bases). V dropped 4 bases and J dropped 4 bases, with 15 bases sitting between them. Germline V gene data show CDR1 as SGDLS and CDR2 as YYNGEE. This CDR3 is 15 amino acids long. Here the CDR3 DNA reads TGTGCCAGCAGCATCATGGGAGGGGAAGGAAACACCATATATTTT. Protein product: CASSIMGGEGNTIYF.

The rearrangement links TRBV28 to TRBJ2-6; possibly TRBD1 or TRBD2 for D (6 bases each). The V gene's germline CDR1 is MDHEN and CDR2 SYDVKM. The V end was cut by 2 bases, the J end by 2 bases, with 7 bases between. The CDR3 runs to 15 residues. CDR3 nucleotide sequence: TGTGCCAGCAGTTTAAGGGGGGCTGGGGCCAACGTCCTGACTTTC. Its protein is CASSLRGAGANVLTF.

The chain carries TRBV7-8 and TRBJ1-2, with 9 bases lining up with TRBD1. Trimming took 2 bases from V and 6 from J; bases not matched to a gene: 7. Looked up from germline, CDR1 is SGHVS and CDR2 is FQNEAQ. The CDR3 spans 15 residues. CDR3 sequence (DNA): TGTGCCAGCAGCTTAAAGGGACAGGGAAGGGATGGCTACACCTTC. The encoded protein is CASSLKGQGRDGYTF.

The rearrangement uses TRBV5-1 and TRBJ2-5, with a weak D call TRBD1 (6 bases). V was shortened by 4 bases and J by 3 bases, with 19 bases between the two germline ends. CDR1 is SGHRS and CDR2 is YFSETQ in the germline V gene. The CDR3 is made up of 16 amino acids. The CDR3 loop is CASSLIELGQKETQYF. CDR3 in DNA: TGCGCCAGCAGCCTGATCGAGTTAGGACAGAAAGAGACCCAGTACTTC.

V usage is TRBV6-5 and J usage is TRBJ1-2; 8 bases agree with TRBD1. J gave up 3 bases and V 6 bases, and 0 bases lay outside the gene matches. This CDR3 spans 12 amino acids. Germline CDR1 reads MNHEY; CDR2 reads SVGAGI. DNA of the CDR3: TGTGCCAGCAGGGACAGGGACTATGGCTACACCTTC. This translates into CASRDRDYGYTF.

This clone was picked up one time. The CDR3 spells CASSAPALGSSGNTIYF. The CDR3 bases are TGTGCCAGCAGCGCTCCCGCACTGGGCTCCTCTGGAAACACCATATATTTT. The V and J genes are TRBV9 and TRBJ1-3; D is unresolved. The CDR3 is 17 amino acids. Germline V lookup: CDR1 SGDLS, CDR2 YYNGEE. V lost 3 bases, J lost 0 bases, and 16 bases lay in between.

The chain couples TRBV5-1 to TRBJ1-6; 9 bases match TRBD1. Germline CDR1 reads SGHRS; CDR2 reads YFSETQ. CDR3 length equals 16 residues. V was clipped by 4 bases and J by 6 bases; unmatched bases: 8. CDR3 sequence: CASSESAGQGNSPLHF. Here the CDR3 DNA reads TGCGCCAGCAGCGAATCCGCGGGACAGGGTAATTCACCCCTCCACTTT.

The chain is built from TRBV10-3 and TRBJ2-3, with a possible D match to TRBD2 (6 bases). Germline CDR1 is ENHRY and CDR2 is SYGVKD. V was cut by 8 bases and J by 5 bases, with 14 bases left in between. This CDR3 contains 13 residues. The CDR3 is CAIGRGGQDTQYF. The CDR3 DNA sequence: TGTGCCATCGGGCGGGGAGGACAAGATACGCAGTATTTT.

CDR3 amino acids: CASSVEATRVWVGNVLTF. The CDR3 nucleotides are TGTGCCAGCAGCGTAGAAGCGACACGGGTCTGGGTAGGCAACGTCCTGACTTTC. V usage is TRBV9 and J usage is TRBJ2-6; D is ambiguous. The V and J ends lost 0 bases and 9 bases respectively, with 22 bases between them. The germline V gene encodes CDR1 SGDLS and CDR2 YYNGEE. The CDR3 is 18 residues long.

This clone turned up a few times. V is TRBV3-1 (or the pseudogene TRBV3-2) and J is TRBJ1-1; D is undetermined. CDR1 LGHDT and CDR2 YNNKEL come from the germline V gene (reference sequence). Trimming left V 3 bases short and J 2 bases short, with 10 bases between. This CDR3 comprises 14 residues. The CDR3 sequence: CASSHWALNTEAFF. As DNA, the CDR3 is TGTGCCAGCAGCCATTGGGCCTTAAACACTGAAGCTTTCTTT.

This clone came up a few times. V gene TRBV14 combines with J gene TRBJ1-4; D gene ambiguous. The CDR3 contains 14 residues. Germline CDR1 is SGHDN and CDR2 is FVKESK. V was pared by 3 bases and J by 0 bases, with 5 bases between. CDR3 in amino acids: CASSHPATNEKLFF. DNA for the CDR3: TGTGCCAGCAGCCACCCTGCAACTAATGAAAAACTGTTTTTT. Full variable domain (missing parts from reference TRBV14 and TRBJ1-4): EAGVTQFPSHSVIEKGQTVTLRCDPISGHDNLYWYRRVMGKEIKFLLHFVKESKQDESGMPNNRFLAERTGGTYSTLKVQPAELEDSGVYFCASSHPATNEKLFFGSGTQLSVL.

The chain couples TRBV12-2 to TRBJ2-7; the DNA was not used to check the table's D call, TRBD2. TRBV12-2 counts as a pseudogene. The CDR3 is 17 residues long. The DNA for the CDR3 is TGTGCAAGTCGCTCTCTCCTAGACCCCTACCCCTCCTACGAGCAGTACGTC. This gives the protein CASRSLLDPYPSYEQYV.